This T cell receptor beta chain was recovered during a study of blood T cell repertoires in COVID-19 (TCRdb year 2020). As for the study more broadly: Collaborator samples came from the United States, Italy and Spain and covered acute and convalescent phases of COVID-19. The prospective study material was composed of cDNA or gDNA derived from T cells, B-cell-depleted T cells, or PBMCs. The dataset comprised deeply sampled blood TCRbeta repertoires from subjects exposed to, actively infected with, or recovered from COVID-19. The repertoires were made available in a free public database intended to serve as a resource for research on the immune response to SARS-CoV-2. Samples were obtained from the ongoing ImmuneRACE study (first 160 participants) and from 1,254 subjects provided by 6 global collaborators. The sample metadata nearly always contained a de-identified subject ID, COVID-19 status, age in years and sex. Where available, HLA class I and class II types were obtained from metadata supplied by the sample provider rather than from assay-based typing.

Details on this clone: What antigen it recognizes has not been identified. Base quality data are lacking; no much larger clone is found one base away.

TCRbeta CDR3 regions were amplified from genomic DNA by means of the immunoSEQ Assay, a bias-controlled multiplex PCR. In the paper's pipeline: The number of nucleated cells in each sample was estimated from the amplification of reference gene primers within the assay. To quantify the absolute abundance of each unique TCRbeta CDR3 rearrangement, sequence reads were collapsed and filtered. For each sample, productive Simpson clonality was calculated as the square root of Simpson's diversity index across productive rearrangements. As stored in TCRdb, this immuneACCESS dataset retains in-frame rearrangements with V and J assigned. A fraction of the clones does not appear; measured against another copy, unresolved V genes explain less than half of the discrepancy, and the remainder lacks a known reason. The V and J calls and clone size were taken over from that table, and D and trimming were inferred from the DNA. Recorded for this sample are a few hundred thousand clones; over 70% of them occurred a single time. The ten biggest clones cover about 9.1% of the sample.

Whole blood was collected in K2EDTA tubes by collaborating institutions according to the institutions' own protocols. For TCRbeta analysis, collaborators shipped samples in one of three forms: frozen whole blood, isolated PBMCs, or DNA extracted from either of those sample types. What the work shows at the level of the full study, not this receptor alone: Clinical and demographic metadata were provided uncurated, with the amount varying by source and participant.

In the germline V gene (reference sequence), CDR1 corresponds to SGHNT and CDR2 to YYREEE. From the cysteine through the phenylalanine, the CDR3 covers 15 amino acids. Here the CDR3 DNA is all that survives: 45 bases in frame from base 1. At the junction V is shortened by 1 base and J by 2 bases, with 7 bases in between. The sequence joins TRBV5-4 to TRBJ2-6; the D region possibly corresponds to TRBD1 (6 bases align). The sample comprised peripheral blood. This TCR was recovered from a human donor in a cohort sampled during active COVID-19. The CDR3 sequence is CASSLSGAGANVLTF. The nucleotide sequence reads TGTGCCAGCAGCTTGTCAGGGGCTGGGGCCAACGTCCTGACTTTC.